This entry concerns a single T cell receptor beta chain. The antigen is unknown. Unique molecular identifiers were used in preparing the TCRbeta library. Each CDR3 protein is one row after TCRdb ran MiXCR on the PCR reads. This table holds roughly 50,000 distinct CDR3 sequences, around 40% found once. The data stem from a study of T-cell reconstitution after alpha-beta-depleted transplantation in children. General study points: Alpha-beta T cells present about two months after transplant were reported to originate from several hundred expanded graft clones.

Germline V CDR1 and CDR2: LNHNV, YYDKDF (reference sequence). The CDR3 runs to 17 residues. Between the trimmed V and J ends, which lost 1 base and 2 bases, there was a span of 17 bases. The sample was PBMCs, mostly from graft donor cells, taken 360 days after TCRalphabeta/CD19-depleted stem cell transplant. V is TRBV15 and J is TRBJ2-5; D is ambiguous. This clonotype was obtained from a male patient between 5 and 17 years old who had a stem cell transplant for acute lymphoblastic leukemia, so the T cells may come from the graft donor. The CDR3 bases are TGTGCCACCAGCAGAGTAGGCTTTATTCGACAACAAGAGACCCAGTACTTC. Its protein product is CATSRVGFIRQQETQYF.